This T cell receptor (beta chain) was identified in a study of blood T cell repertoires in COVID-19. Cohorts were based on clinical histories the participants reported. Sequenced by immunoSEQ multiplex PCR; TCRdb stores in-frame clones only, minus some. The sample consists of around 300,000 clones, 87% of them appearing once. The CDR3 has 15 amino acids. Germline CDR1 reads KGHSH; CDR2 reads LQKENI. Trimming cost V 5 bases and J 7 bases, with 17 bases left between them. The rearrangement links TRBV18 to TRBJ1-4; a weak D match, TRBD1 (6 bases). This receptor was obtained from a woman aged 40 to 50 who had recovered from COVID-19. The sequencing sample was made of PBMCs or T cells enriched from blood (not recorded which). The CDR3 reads CASSSLQGVGEKLFF. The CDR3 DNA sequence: TGTGCCAGCTCATCTTTACAGGGAGTAGGTGAAAAACTGTTTTTT.